This T cell receptor (beta chain) emerged from a study of T cells in Graves' hyperthyroidism and ophthalmopathy. V was trimmed by 6 bases and J by 4 bases, leaving 8 bases between them. The CDR3 is 12 residues long. Uncontrolled infection, other autoimmune disease, pregnancy or lactation led to exclusion. For the diagnoses, clinical symptoms, serum thyroxine and TRAb, thyroid ultrasound and orbital computed tomography were used. RNA transcripts served as the template for amplifying TCR beta CDR3 regions. TCR CDR3 regions were first amplified by RT-PCR with HTBI primers. TCRdb recomputed calls from the multiplex PCR reads with MiXCR, one row per CDR3 protein. The repertoire consists of under 700,000 distinct CDR3 sequences, with approximately 16% occurring once and the leading ten covering 18%. This clonotype has a count of ten or more.

The TCR sequence derives from a woman younger than 35 with Graves' hyperthyroidism. The specimen sequenced was blood. V gene TRBV12-3 or TRBV12-4 combines with J gene TRBJ2-3; D could derive from TRBD1 or TRBD2 (5 bases each). This CDR3 is CASSRGADTQYF. The CDR3 DNA is TGTGCCAGCAGCCGAGGGGCAGATACGCAGTATTTT.